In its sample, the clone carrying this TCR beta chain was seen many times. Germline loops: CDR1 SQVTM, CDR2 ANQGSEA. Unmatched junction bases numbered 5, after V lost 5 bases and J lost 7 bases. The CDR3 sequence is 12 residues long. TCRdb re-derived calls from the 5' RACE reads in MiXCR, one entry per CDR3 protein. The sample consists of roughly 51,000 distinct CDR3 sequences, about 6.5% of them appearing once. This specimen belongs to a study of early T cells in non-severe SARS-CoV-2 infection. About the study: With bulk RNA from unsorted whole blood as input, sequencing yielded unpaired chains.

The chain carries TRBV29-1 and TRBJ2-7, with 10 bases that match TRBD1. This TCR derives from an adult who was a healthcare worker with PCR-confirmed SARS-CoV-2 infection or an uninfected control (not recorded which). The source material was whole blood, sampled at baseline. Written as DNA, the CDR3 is TGCAGCGTTCGACAGGGGGCGGGGGAGCAGTACTTC. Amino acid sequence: CSVRQGAGEQYF.